These T cell receptor beta chains were read from a single sample in a study of T cells after yellow fever vaccination. Each CDR3 protein gets one entry after TCRdb re-called the 5' RACE reads with MiXCR. The table lists a few hundred thousand distinct CDR3 sequences, 6.9% of them singletons. Specimen: CD4+ T cells sorted from PBMCs, collected 15 days after the yellow fever booster vaccination. The receptors originated from a man aged 30 to 39 who received the YFV17D yellow fever vaccine. CDR3s include the opening cysteine and the closing phenylalanine or tryptophan. Each record gives: V gene, CDR3 length, J gene, D gene, CDR3 protein. A D gene is named only where the DNA matches it firmly.

TRBV24-1	15	TRBJ2-6	-	CATAQGGQGANVLTF
TRBV20-1	17	TRBJ2-3	TRBD2	CSASDRGTSGYTDTQYF
TRBV7-8	15	TRBJ1-4	TRBD1	CASSLDRDSNEKLFF
TRBV2	14	TRBJ2-7	TRBD2	CAITTSGKRYEQYF
TRBV7-9	13	TRBJ2-1	-	CASSFSGRREQFF
TRBV7-8	14	TRBJ2-2	-	CASTPRGFGGELFF
TRBV3-1	13	TRBJ1-5	TRBD1	CASSRTGGQPQHF
TRBV10-3	16	TRBJ2-1	-	CAISEAGTFGVNEQFF
TRBV24-1	17	TRBJ1-4	-	CATSGNRTAATNEKLFF
TRBV10-3	15	TRBJ2-4	-	CAISESATGENIQYF
TRBV9	19	TRBJ2-2	TRBD1	CASSVAATPRTGPTGELFF
TRBV12-3/TRBV12-4	13	TRBJ1-1	TRBD1	CASSPAGGTEAFF
TRBV24-1	16	TRBJ1-2	TRBD1	CATSDLNGQGNYGYTF
TRBV29-1	13	TRBJ2-1	-	CSHTTESYNEQFF
TRBV12-3/TRBV12-4	13	TRBJ1-4	-	CASSFRANEKLFF
TRBV5-6	13	TRBJ2-7	TRBD1	CASSSDRAHEQYF
TRBV29-1	12	TRBJ2-7	-	CSGTGDDYEQYF
TRBV7-2	15	TRBJ2-1	-	CASSFEESSYNEQFF
TRBV3-1	14	TRBJ2-1	-	CASSHRDLKRGQFF
TRBV5-1	14	TRBJ2-5	TRBD1	CASSRLTGKVTQYF
TRBV2	19	TRBJ2-1	TRBD2	CASCISGMAFQGMGNEQFF
TRBV7-6	16	TRBJ2-1	TRBD1	CASSLAGTGFYNEQFF
TRBV18	15	TRBJ2-7	-	CASSPISSGYYEQYF
TRBV4-2	18	TRBJ2-3	-	CASSQDSVLAVHTDTQYF
TRBV3-1	12	TRBJ2-7	-	CASSQGDYEQYF
TRBV7-9	14	TRBJ2-5	-	CASSLFGEAETQYF
TRBV10-3	14	TRBJ2-7	-	CAISAGQFSYEQYF
TRBV2	12	TRBJ2-2	-	CASSTGTGELFF
TRBV5-1	17	TRBJ2-6	TRBD1	CASSAGTAGSGANVLTF
TRBV19	15	TRBJ2-5	-	CASSPGNFPQETQYF
TRBV20-1	17	TRBJ2-7	-	CSARDGHKSGWNYEQYF